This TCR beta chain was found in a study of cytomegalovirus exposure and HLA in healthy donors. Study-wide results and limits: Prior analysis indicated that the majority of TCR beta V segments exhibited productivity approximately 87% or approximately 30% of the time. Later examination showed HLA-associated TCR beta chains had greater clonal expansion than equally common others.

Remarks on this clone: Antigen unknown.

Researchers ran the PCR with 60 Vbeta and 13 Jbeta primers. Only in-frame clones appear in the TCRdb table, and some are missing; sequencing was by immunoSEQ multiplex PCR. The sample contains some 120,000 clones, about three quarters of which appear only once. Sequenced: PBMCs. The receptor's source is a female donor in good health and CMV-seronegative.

The CDR3 is CASSFGETQYF. For the CDR3, the DNA is TGTGCCAGCAGCTTCGGAGAGACCCAGTACTTC. V is TRBV7-6 and J is TRBJ2-5; D is uncertain. CDR1 is SGHVS and CDR2 is FNYEAQ in the germline V gene. The CDR3 has 11 residues. With 3 bases removed from V and 4 bases from J, the gap between germline ends came to 3 bases.